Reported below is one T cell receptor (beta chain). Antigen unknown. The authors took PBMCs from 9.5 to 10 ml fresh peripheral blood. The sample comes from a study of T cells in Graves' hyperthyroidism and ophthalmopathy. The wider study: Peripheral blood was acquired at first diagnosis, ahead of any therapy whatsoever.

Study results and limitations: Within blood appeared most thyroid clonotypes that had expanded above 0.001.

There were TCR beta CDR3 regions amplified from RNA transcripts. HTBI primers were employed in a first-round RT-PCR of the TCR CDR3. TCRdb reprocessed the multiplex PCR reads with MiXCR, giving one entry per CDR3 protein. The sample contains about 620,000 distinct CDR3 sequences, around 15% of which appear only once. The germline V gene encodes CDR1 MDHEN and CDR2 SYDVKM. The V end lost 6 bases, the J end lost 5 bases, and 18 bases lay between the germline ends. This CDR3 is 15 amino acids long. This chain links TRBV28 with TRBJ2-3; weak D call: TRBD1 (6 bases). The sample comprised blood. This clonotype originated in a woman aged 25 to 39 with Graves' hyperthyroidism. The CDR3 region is CASRQGPRAGDTQYF. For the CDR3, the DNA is TGTGCCAGCAGACAGGGTCCGAGAGCAGGAGATACGCAGTATTTT.